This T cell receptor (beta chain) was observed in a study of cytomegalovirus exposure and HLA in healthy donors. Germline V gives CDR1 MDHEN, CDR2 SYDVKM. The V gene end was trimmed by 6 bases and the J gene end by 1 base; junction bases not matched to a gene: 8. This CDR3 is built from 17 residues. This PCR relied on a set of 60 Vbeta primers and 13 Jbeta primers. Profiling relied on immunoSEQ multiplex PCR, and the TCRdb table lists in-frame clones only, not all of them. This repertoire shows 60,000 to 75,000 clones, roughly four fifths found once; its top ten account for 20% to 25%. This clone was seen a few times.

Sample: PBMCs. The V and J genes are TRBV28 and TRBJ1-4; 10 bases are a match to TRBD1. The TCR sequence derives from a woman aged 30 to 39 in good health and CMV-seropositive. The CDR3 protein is CASSSPGQGGTNEKLFF. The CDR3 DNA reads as TGTGCCAGCAGCTCACCTGGACAGGGGGGAACTAATGAAAAACTGTTTTTT.